The 31 T cell receptor beta chains below all came from one sample that was sequenced in a study of CD8 T cells in ankylosing spondylitis. These TCRs are of unknown antigen specificity. Study results and caveats: The study identified a TCR beta motif of 7 or 8 highly homologous variants that appeared characteristic of ankylosing spondylitis blood.

MiXCR, applied by TCRdb to the 5' RACE reads, yields one record per CDR3 protein. This sample carries hundreds of thousands of distinct CDR3 sequences, 12% of them seen once, and the ten largest clones take around 0.51%. The sample comprised blood, either unsorted or a sorted T cell fraction (not recorded which). The receptors derive from a male donor with ankylosing spondylitis.

The V and J genes are TRBV20-1 and TRBJ2-3; the D gene could be TRBD1 or TRBD2 (5 bases each). V lost 3 bases and J lost 2, with 9 bases in between. This CDR3 has 13 residues. CDR1 and CDR2 from the germline V gene are DFQATT and SNEGSKA (reference sequence). CDR3 amino acids: CSARWGITDTQYF. The CDR3 DNA is TGCAGTGCTAGGTGGGGGATCACAGATACGCAGTATTTT.

This sequence joins TRBV12-3 or TRBV12-4 and TRBJ2-7; D might be TRBD1 (5 bases). Trimming took off 8 bases at V and 6 bases at J, with 17 bases between the two ends. The CDR3 is 13 amino acids. The CDR3 region has the DNA TGTGCCAGCGGGTGGAACAGGTTAGGCGAGCAGTACTTC. Its protein product is CASGWNRLGEQYF.

V gene TRBV18 combines with J gene TRBJ1-1; D perhaps matches TRBD1 (5 bases). The germline V and J ends were trimmed by 1 base and 6 bases, with 15 bases remaining between them. Per the germline V gene, CDR1 is KGHSH and CDR2 is LQKENI. CDR3 length: 15 residues. The CDR3 region is CASSPLGPPGPEAFF. The CDR3 DNA is TGTGCCAGCTCACCACTGGGGCCGCCGGGCCCTGAAGCTTTCTTT.

This clonotype was recorded at least ten times. The rearrangement uses TRBV4-3 and TRBJ1-5; D remains ambiguous. V lost 0 bases and J 3 bases, leaving 9 bases between the germline ends. The CDR3 loop spans 15 amino acids. In germline, CDR1 is LGHNA, CDR2 YSLEER. The CDR3 loop is CASSQDGVPNQPQHF. DNA for the CDR3: TGCGCCAGCAGCCAAGACGGGGTTCCCAATCAGCCCCAGCATTTT.

A few counts support this clonotype. The rearrangement uses TRBV5-1 and TRBJ1-2, with 9 bases that match TRBD1. The germline V gene has CDR1 SGHRS and CDR2 YFSETQ. The ends lost 4 bases at V and 1 base at J; junction bases unmatched: 5. The CDR3 sequence is 15 residues long. The CDR3 nucleotides read TGCGCCAGCAGCAAGGAGACAGGGGGTAACTATGGCTACACCTTC. Protein sequence: CASSKETGGNYGYTF.

There are a few counts of this clonotype. The V call is TRBV5-1, the J call TRBJ1-3; the D is unclear. This CDR3 comprises 16 residues. The germline V gene has CDR1 SGHRS and CDR2 YFSETQ. Trimming took off 4 bases at V and 0 bases at J, with 14 bases between the two ends. CDR3 in amino acids: CASSDPRLGSGNTIYF. The CDR3 DNA reads as TGCGCCAGCAGCGACCCGCGCCTGGGCTCTGGAAACACCATATATTTT.

This clonotype was seen repeatedly, ten times or more. The V gene is TRBV29-1, the J gene TRBJ2-7; 9 bases fit TRBD2. The CDR3 consists of 13 residues. Germline V CDR1 and CDR2: SQVTM, ANQGSEA. Trimming removed 4 bases from V and 5 bases from J; junction bases left unmatched: 6. The CDR3 DNA reads TGCAGCGTTGGCAAAGCGGGAGGCCACGAGCAGTACTTC. Translation: CSVGKAGGHEQYF.

There are a few counts of this clonotype. The chain has TRBV4-1 and TRBJ2-7; 12 positions agree with TRBD2. The CDR3 is 16 residues long. Germline trimming cut 4 bases from V and 2 bases from J; bases unmatched to any gene: 6. Germline CDR1 MGHRA, CDR2 YSYEKL. CDR3 region: CASSPRLAGVTYEQYF. In DNA form, the CDR3 reads TGCGCCAGCAGCCCTCGACTAGCGGGAGTAACCTACGAGCAGTACTTC.

V usage is TRBV20-1 and J usage is TRBJ2-1; D may be TRBD1 (5 bases). The length of the CDR3 is 15 residues. Germline V lookup: CDR1 DFQATT, CDR2 SNEGSKA (reference sequence). Trimming cost V 5 bases and J 1 base, with 15 bases left between them. CDR3 region: CSAPVGLGSYNEQFF. CDR3 nucleotides: TGCAGTGCTCCGGTGGGGCTCGGGTCCTACAATGAGCAGTTCTTC.

The V call is TRBV7-2, the J call TRBJ1-1; tentatively, D is TRBD1 (6 bases). Germline-derived CDR1 and CDR2 are SGHTA and FQGNSA. With 5 bases removed from V and 3 bases from J, the gap between germline ends came to 13 bases. CDR3 length: 14 residues. The CDR3 DNA sequence: TGTGCCAGCAGCCCTCCCGGGGGGCACACTGAAGCTTTCTTT. This gives the protein CASSPPGGHTEAFF.

The chain recombines TRBV12-3 or TRBV12-4 with TRBJ1-2; D uncertain. V shed 2 bases and J shed 6 bases, with 10 bases lying between them. The CDR3 runs 13 residues. CDR3 in amino acids: CASSLLSANGYTF. CDR3 in DNA: TGTGCCAGCAGTTTACTGTCGGCAAATGGCTACACCTTC.

The J gene is TRBJ1-4, the V gene TRBV20-1; 7 positions agree with TRBD1. The germline V gene has CDR1 DFQATT and CDR2 SNEGSKA (reference sequence). V was pared by 4 bases and J by 0 bases, with 8 bases of the junction left unmatched. The CDR3 spans 16 residues. In DNA, the CDR3 is TGCAGTGCTACCAGGACAGGACGACCAACTAATGAAAAACTGTTTTTT. Amino acid sequence: CSATRTGRPTNEKLFF.

The V call is TRBV4-3, the J call TRBJ1-6; 9 nucleotides line up with TRBD1. There are 16 residues in the CDR3. V lost 0 bases, J lost 7 bases, and 4 bases stayed unmatched. Germline loops: CDR1 LGHNA, CDR2 YSLEER. CDR3 sequence: CASSQEGGQGNSPLHF. In DNA form, the CDR3 reads TGCGCCAGCAGCCAAGAGGGGGGACAGGGAAATTCACCCCTCCACTTT.

This clonotype occurred a few times. V and J are TRBV4-3 and TRBJ1-2, with D hard to call. V lost 4 bases and J 4 bases, leaving 13 bases between the germline ends. The CDR3 covers 14 residues. The V gene's germline CDR1 is LGHNA and CDR2 YSLEER. The CDR3 spells CASSLGPEGYGYTF. The DNA of the CDR3 is TGCGCCAGCAGCCTCGGGCCTGAAGGCTATGGCTACACCTTC.

This clonotype was detected a few times. The V call is TRBV28, the J call TRBJ1-2; D is undetermined. The CDR3 is made up of 13 amino acids. Trimming took 7 bases from V and 8 from J, leaving 17 bases between them. The germline V gene has CDR1 MDHEN and CDR2 SYDVKM. CDR3 nucleotides: TGTGCCAGCACCGTTGACCCCCTGAGGGGCTACACCTTC. It translates to CASTVDPLRGYTF.

Only a few counts were recorded for this clonotype. The CDR3 region is CASSLLAGDQAQYF. The DNA of the CDR3 is TGTGCCAGCAGTTTACTAGCGGGAGATCAGGCGCAGTACTTC. The chain employs TRBV27 and TRBJ2-7; 10 bases are shared with TRBD2. J was trimmed by 9 bases and V by 2 bases; bases with no gene match: 7. In germline, CDR1 is MNHEY, CDR2 SMNVEV (reference sequence). This CDR3 contains 14 residues.

This clonotype was observed a few times. This chain uses TRBV5-1 with TRBJ2-7, with D hard to call. V shed 1 base and J shed 4 bases, with 12 bases lying between them. CDR3 size: 14 residues. CDR1 is SGHRS, CDR2 YFSETQ, per germline. The CDR3 reads CASSLSPENYEQYF. In DNA form, the CDR3 reads TGCGCCAGCAGCTTGTCCCCAGAGAATTACGAGCAGTACTTC. The full variable domain, in which reference TRBV5-1 and TRBJ2-7 provide the parts outside the CDR3, is KAGVTQTPRYLIKTRGQQVTLSCSPISGHRSVSWYQQTPGQGLQFLFEYFSETQRNKGNFPGRFSGRQFSNSRSEMNVSTLELGDSALYLCASSLSPENYEQYFGPGTRLTVT.

The chain links TRBV13 to TRBJ2-2; no reliable D call. The length of the CDR3 is 14 residues. The V gene's germline CDR1 is PRHDT and CDR2 FYEKMQ (reference sequence). V lost 2 bases and J 3 bases, leaving 7 bases between the germline ends. CDR3 region: CASSLNRDTGELFF. The CDR3 region has the DNA TGTGCCAGCAGCTTAAACAGAGACACCGGGGAGCTGTTTTTT.

In its sample, this clonotype was seen a few times. The chain recombines TRBV20-1 with TRBJ1-1, with TRBD1 identical over 9 bases. V lost 4 bases and J lost 4; bases outside the gene matches: 1. This CDR3 comprises 12 residues. Germline lookup yields CDR1 DFQATT and CDR2 SNEGSKA (reference sequence). CDR3 sequence: CSATTGGTEAFF. The CDR3 DNA reads as TGCAGTGCTACGACAGGGGGCACTGAAGCTTTCTTT.

This clonotype was seen a handful of times. J is TRBJ2-1 and V is TRBV7-2; a weak D match, TRBD2 (5 bases). This CDR3 is built from 13 residues. V lost 5 bases and J lost 10, with 15 bases in between. CDR1 is SGHTA and CDR2 is FQGNSA in the germline V gene. The CDR3 coding sequence is TGTGCCAGCAGCCCCGTTAAGCCGGGGGAGCAGTTCTTC. Protein sequence: CASSPVKPGEQFF.

The rearrangement uses TRBV12-3 or TRBV12-4 and TRBJ1-1; TRBD1 matches at 8 bases. The CDR3 sequence is 12 residues long. With 6 bases clipped from V and 12 bases from J, the junction kept 9 bases outside the gene matches. CDR3 amino acids: CASSRQGWTTFF. CDR3 sequence (DNA): TGTGCCAGCAGCCGACAGGGGTGGACGACTTTCTTT.

The chain carries TRBV6-2 or TRBV6-3 and TRBJ1-5; D is uncertain. This CDR3 has 12 residues. Deletions cut 5 bases from V and 4 bases from J, with 6 bases between. Germline CDR1 is MNHEY and CDR2 is SVGEGT. The CDR3 DNA reads TGTGCCAGCAGTCACCAGAATCAGCCCCAGCATTTT. It codes for CASSHQNQPQHF.

The chain employs TRBV12-3 or TRBV12-4 and TRBJ2-1; perhaps D is TRBD1 or TRBD2 (5 bases each). CDR3 length equals 14 residues. Trimming took off 0 bases at V and 8 bases at J, with 11 bases between the two ends. The CDR3 sequence: CASSLAGDRYEQFF. In nucleotides, the CDR3 is TGTGCCAGCAGTTTAGCGGGGGACCGTTATGAGCAGTTCTTC.

The chain joins TRBV20-1 to TRBJ1-2; no firm D call. In germline, CDR1 is DFQATT, CDR2 SNEGSKA (reference sequence). This CDR3 comprises 13 residues. V shed 0 bases and J shed 4 bases, with 9 bases lying between them. The CDR3 DNA is TGCAGTGCTAGAGAGGCCGCGGGCTATGGCTACACCTTC. This codes for CSAREAAGYGYTF.

This clonotype was picked up many times. The V gene is TRBV29-1, the J gene TRBJ1-1; D not resolved. The CDR3 sequence is 11 residues long. Trimming left V 7 bases short and J 4 bases short, with 10 bases between. CDR1 is SQVTM and CDR2 is ANQGSEA in the germline V gene. In DNA form, the CDR3 reads TGCAGCGCTCGGGTTTCCACTGAAGCTTTCTTT. This encodes CSARVSTEAFF.

This clonotype has at least ten counts. The chain joins TRBV15 to TRBJ1-1, with D perhaps TRBD1 (5 bases). The length of the CDR3 is 16 residues. CDR1 and CDR2 (germline): LNHNV, YYDKDF (reference sequence). The V and J ends lost 0 bases and 2 bases respectively, with 13 bases between them. The CDR3 region is CATSRDIGTYNTEAFF. CDR3 in DNA: TGTGCCACCAGCAGAGATATCGGGACTTATAACACTGAAGCTTTCTTT. Combining the CDR3 with reference TRBV15 and TRBJ1-1 gives the whole variable domain DAMVIQNPRYQVTQFGKPVTLSCSQTLNHNVMYWYQQKSSQAPKLLFHYYDKDFNNEADTPDNFQSRRPNTSFCFLDIRSPGLGDTAMYLCATSRDIGTYNTEAFFGQGTRLTVV.

To note about this clonotype: The junction departs from the called germline gene at one end, perhaps through a read error. The CDR3 region is CDSSPNYEQYF. In DNA, the CDR3 is TGTGACAGCAGTCCCAACTACGAGCAGTACTTC. This rearrangement joins TRBV7-2 to TRBJ2-7, with D uncertain. The CDR3 loop spans 11 amino acids. Per germline, CDR1 SGHTA and CDR2 FQGNSA.

This clonotype was picked up a small number of times. The chain has TRBV7-2 and TRBJ2-7; no definite D call. V lost 3 bases to trimming and J lost 2 bases, with 14 bases between them. The CDR3 is 15 amino acids. CDR1 and CDR2 (germline): SGHTA, FQGNSA. The CDR3 here is CASSFTFSETYEQYF. The CDR3 DNA is TGTGCCAGCAGCTTTACCTTTTCGGAGACCTACGAGCAGTACTTC.

This clonotype was counted at least ten times. V usage is TRBV25-1 and J usage is TRBJ2-1; 11 bases match TRBD1. The CDR3 extends over 15 amino acids. After removal of 8 bases from V and 3 bases from J, the junction contained 6 bases not matched to a gene. Germline CDR1 is MGHDK and CDR2 is SYGVNS. The CDR3 region has the DNA TGTGCCAGCCAAGGGACAGGGGGGAACTACAATGAGCAGTTCTTC. Its translation: CASQGTGGNYNEQFF.

The V gene is TRBV4-3, the J gene TRBJ2-4, with D possibly being TRBD2 (5 bases). Germline-derived CDR1 and CDR2 are LGHNA and YSLEER. The CDR3 totals 14 residues. The V gene lost 5 bases and the J gene lost 9 bases, with 17 bases spanning the gap. CDR3 bases: TGCGCCAGCAGCAACCTCGGGGTCTGGAGCATTCAGTACTTC. Encoded protein: CASSNLGVWSIQYF.

The chain has TRBV28 and TRBJ2-7, with D possibly TRBD2 on 5 matching bases. Looked up from germline, CDR1 is MDHEN and CDR2 is SYDVKM. The CDR3 is made up of 18 amino acids. The V and J ends lost 1 base and 3 bases respectively, with 22 bases between them. The CDR3 protein is CASSLSISLAQIVYEQYF. DNA for the CDR3: TGTGCCAGCAGTTTATCTATTTCGTTAGCGCAGATCGTCTACGAGCAGTACTTC.